Described below is a single T cell receptor beta chain sequence and its context. The antigen remains undetermined. Sequenced by immunoSEQ multiplex PCR; TCRdb stores in-frame clones only, minus some. The sample contains 150,000 to 200,000 clones, around nine tenths of which appear only once. The data derive from a study of T cell responses to AZD1222 COVID-19 vaccine. This CDR3 region has 14 residues. Per germline, CDR1 SGHVS and CDR2 FQNEAQ. V was cut by 0 bases and J by 7 bases, with 12 bases left in between. Study-wide points: Increases in Spike-specific TCR breadth and depth were seen after two AZD1222 doses. Per reports, nearly half of all spike-specific TCRs target regions that are unmutated in variants. Only six individuals given AZD1222 were seropositive at baseline. Clonal diversity was possibly underestimated; the donors were predominantly white British and more often female.

This TCR was recovered from an adult in good health. Specimen: peripheral blood, collected on day 0 of AZD1222 vaccination. V is TRBV7-8 and J is TRBJ2-5; no reliable D call. The DNA of the CDR3 is TGTGCCAGCAGCTTAGCGGTAGGGTCGGGGACCCAGTACTTC. Residues: CASSLAVGSGTQYF.